The T cell receptor (beta chain) described here comes from a study of blood T cell repertoires in COVID-19. Study as a whole: Sites across the United States, Italy and Spain contributed samples from acute and convalescent COVID-19. From T cells, B-cell-depleted T cells, or PBMCs came the material, which was cDNA or gDNA.

Per the authors' pipeline: Amplification of reference gene primers was used by the study to estimate nucleated cell counts. The assay was immunoSEQ multiplex PCR, and TCRdb's table has in-frame clones only and misses some. The V and J calls and clone size were taken over from that table, and D and trimming were inferred from the DNA. The sample has some 90,000 clones, approximately 86% seen once; the top ten hold 18%. A single count supports this clone. This CDR3 comprises 20 residues. Germline V CDR1 and CDR2: KGHSH, LQKENI. V trimming: 2 bases; J trimming: 1 base; junction bases outside the gene matches: 15.

The receptor was isolated from a woman aged 80 or over with acute or convalescent COVID-19. The rearrangement links TRBV18 to TRBJ2-2; 8 positions match TRBD1. The sequenced sample was peripheral blood. The CDR3 DNA follows: TGTGCCAGCTCACCAGTCGGGACAGGCCTTACTTCGGAGAACACCGGGGAGCTGTTTTTT. Translated, it gives CASSPVGTGLTSENTGELFF.